The T cell receptor (beta chain) described here comes from a study of CD8+ T cells in alopecia areata. Extracted RNA was reverse transcribed, and the resulting cDNA served as sequencing template. Some clones are missing from TCRdb's copy, which holds only in-frame ones; the method was immunoSEQ multiplex PCR. This sample has over 150,000 clones, with about 56% found just once. General study findings and limits: Across lesional scalp, and particularly alopecia totalis/universalis, clonality surpassed that of normal scalp. Between patients, shared TCR sequences were less clear than in mice. This was possibly due in part to HLA diversity in the patient population. Tissue-resident alphabeta T cells belonging to normal skin likewise get sequenced within scalp specimens.

Germline CDR1 is LNHNV and CDR2 is YYDKDF (reference sequence). V was cut by 6 bases and J by 0 bases, with 6 bases left in between. The CDR3 runs to 13 residues. Isolation of CD4+ and CD8+ T cells from PBMCs was achieved by sorting. This clone was seen a handful of times. Its specificity is unknown. The receptor was isolated from a human donor in good health. Sequenced sample: CD8+ T cells sorted from blood. The rearrangement uses TRBV15 and TRBJ1-3, with D unresolved. The chain's CDR3 is CATRDSSGNTIYF. The CDR3 DNA reads TGTGCCACCAGAGATAGCTCTGGAAACACCATATATTTT.